The rows below give T cell receptor beta chains drawn from one sample of a study of CD8+ T cells in alopecia areata. Libraries were prepared by immunoSEQ multiplex PCR; TCRdb keeps only in-frame clonotypes and omits some of them. The repertoire includes around 160,000 clones, 60% to 75% of them detected once, and 14% sits in the top ten. The starting material was CD4+ T cells sorted from blood, obtained at week 24, from a patient treated with tofacitinib. The receptors originated from a human donor with alopecia areata. Each CDR3 is given with its conserved first and last residue. Each record gives: J gene, V gene, CDR3 protein.

TRBJ2-3	TRBV9	CASSARPRTADTQYF
TRBJ1-2	TRBV30	CAWSVKPGYGYTF
TRBJ2-7	TRBV11-3	CASSLVRDSGEQYF
TRBJ1-2	TRBV30	CAWSVQPVYGYTF
TRBJ2-5	TRBV7-9	CASSLYVSQAETQYF
TRBJ1-5	TRBV19	CASSEKSRGSTYSNQPQHF
TRBJ1-5	TRBV15	CATSSGQPTQHF
TRBJ1-5	TRBV5-6	CASSLDGFQPQHF
TRBJ2-2	TRBV7-3	CASSLTGGDRTGELFF
TRBJ2-3	TRBV10-3	CAISGQATDTQYF
TRBJ2-7	TRBV2	CASSEIRRTGEDEQYF
TRBJ1-2	TRBV14	CASSQQVGYGYTF
TRBJ2-3	TRBV5-1	CASGPGQGADTQYF
TRBJ1-2	TRBV25-1	CASSQGGVRDYGYTF
TRBJ2-3	TRBV27	CASSSLTLSTDTQYF
TRBJ2-5	TRBV4-2	CASSGGRSETQYF
TRBJ2-7	TRBV29-1	CSARRGSRDEQYF
TRBJ2-3	TRBV6-5	CASSSRRKADTQYF
TRBJ1-2	TRBV25-1	CATTDKTGGNYGYTF
TRBJ1-1	TRBV30	CAWSAGAQRNTEAFF
TRBJ1-5	TRBV4-2	CASSQEDRNNQPQHF
TRBJ2-5	TRBV5-1	CASSGNKGGLETQYF
TRBJ1-5	TRBV29-1	CSVGGANQPQHF
TRBJ2-5	TRBV5-1	CASTGTGGRETQYF
TRBJ2-7	TRBV30	CAWSVQGNPPYEQYF
TRBJ1-2	TRBV9	CASSVEAGNYGYTF
TRBJ2-3	TRBV29-1	CSVEVTSLLTPIDTQYF
TRBJ1-2	TRBV30	CAWSRGESKGYTF
TRBJ1-2	TRBV5-1	CASSLDDRVGGYTF
TRBJ1-2	TRBV6-5	CASSSGGRSSF
TRBJ2-2	TRBV29-1	CSVAGPGQGMGELFF
TRBJ2-7	TRBV10-3	CAISLRELDEQYF
TRBJ1-1	TRBV6-6	CASSRDTPEAFF
TRBJ1-1	TRBV11-3	CASSLSWSSVTEAFF
TRBJ1-2	TRBV9	CASSVGTGEYGYTF
TRBJ2-2	TRBV6-5	CASSDRWNTGELFF
TRBJ1-6	TRBV30	CAWSENSPLHF
TRBJ1-1	TRBV29-1	CSVDHRTMNTEAFF
TRBJ2-3	TRBV7-8	CASSPSGRGGRSTDTQYF
TRBJ2-1	TRBV12-5	CASGYFGAEFF
TRBJ1-4	TRBV7-9	CASSLGLTTNEKLFF
TRBJ1-1	TRBV29-1	CSGKGTEAFF
TRBJ1-6	TRBV30	CAGRGYNNSPLHF
TRBJ2-7	TRBV11-2	CASSSGQGTYEQYF
TRBJ1-1	TRBV7-6	CASSLARTADSEAFF
TRBJ2-3	TRBV30	CAWSVVGPTDTQYF
TRBJ1-2	TRBV29-1	CSVAVANYGYTF